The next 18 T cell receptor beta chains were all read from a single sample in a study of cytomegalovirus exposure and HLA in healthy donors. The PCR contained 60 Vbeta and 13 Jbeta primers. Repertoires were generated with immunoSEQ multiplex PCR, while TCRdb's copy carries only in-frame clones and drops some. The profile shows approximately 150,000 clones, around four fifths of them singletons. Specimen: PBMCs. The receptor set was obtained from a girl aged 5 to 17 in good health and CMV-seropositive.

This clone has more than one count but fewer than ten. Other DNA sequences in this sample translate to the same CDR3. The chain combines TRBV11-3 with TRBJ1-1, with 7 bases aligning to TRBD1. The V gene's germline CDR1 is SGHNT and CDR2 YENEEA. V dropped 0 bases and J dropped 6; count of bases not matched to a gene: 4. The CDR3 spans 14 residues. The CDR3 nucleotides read TGTGCCAGCAGCTTAGAGACAGGGATCCCTGAAGCTTTCTTT. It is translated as CASSLETGIPEAFF.

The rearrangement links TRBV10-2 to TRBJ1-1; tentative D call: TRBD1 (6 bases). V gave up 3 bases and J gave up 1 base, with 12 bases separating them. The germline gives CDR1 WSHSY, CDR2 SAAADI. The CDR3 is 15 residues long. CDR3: CASSDRQAPNTEAFF. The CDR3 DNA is TGCGCCAGCAGTGACCGACAGGCTCCGAACACTGAAGCTTTCTTT.

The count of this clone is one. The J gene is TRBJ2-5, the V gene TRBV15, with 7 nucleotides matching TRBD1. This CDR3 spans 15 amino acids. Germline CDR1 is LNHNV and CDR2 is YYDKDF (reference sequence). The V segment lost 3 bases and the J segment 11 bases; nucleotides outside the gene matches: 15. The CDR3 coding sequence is TGTGCCACCAGCAGGACCCGGGACAGCCTCCGAGAGCAGTACTTC. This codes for CATSRTRDSLREQYF.

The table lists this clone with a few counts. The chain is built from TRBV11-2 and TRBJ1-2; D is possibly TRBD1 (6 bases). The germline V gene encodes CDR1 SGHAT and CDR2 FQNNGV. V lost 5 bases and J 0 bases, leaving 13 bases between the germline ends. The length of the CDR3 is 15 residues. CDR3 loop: CASSPDRIPNYGYTF. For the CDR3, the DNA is TGTGCCAGCAGCCCCGACAGGATACCTAACTATGGCTACACCTTC.

The CDR3 region is CASSIAGAGGLRETQYF. The DNA for the CDR3 is TGTGCCAGTAGTATAGCGGGAGCGGGGGGCCTCAGGGAGACCCAGTACTTC. The chain joins TRBV19 to TRBJ2-5, with 9 bases lining up with TRBD2. The CDR3 length is 17 residues. The trim removed 1 base at V and 5 bases at J, leaving 11 bases unmatched. In germline, CDR1 is LNHDA, CDR2 SQIVND (reference sequence).

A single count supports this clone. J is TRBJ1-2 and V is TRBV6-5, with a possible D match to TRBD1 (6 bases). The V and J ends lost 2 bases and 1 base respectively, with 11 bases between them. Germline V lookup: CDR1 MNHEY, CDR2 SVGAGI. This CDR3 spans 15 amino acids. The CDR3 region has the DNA TGTGCCAGCAGTTACCGGCTGGACAGTAACTATGGCTACACCTTC. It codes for CASSYRLDSNYGYTF.

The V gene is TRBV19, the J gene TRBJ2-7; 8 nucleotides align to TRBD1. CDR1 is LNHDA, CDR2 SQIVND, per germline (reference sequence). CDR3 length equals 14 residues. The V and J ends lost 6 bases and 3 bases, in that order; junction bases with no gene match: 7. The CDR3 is CASSVTGGLYEQYF. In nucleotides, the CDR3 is TGTGCCAGTAGCGTAACAGGGGGGCTCTACGAGCAGTACTTC. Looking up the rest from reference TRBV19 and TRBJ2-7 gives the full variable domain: DGGITQSPKYLFRKEGQNVTLSCEQNLNHDAMYWYRQDPGQGLRLIYYSQIVNDFQKGDIAEGYSVSREKKESFPLTVTSAQKNPTAFYLCASSVTGGLYEQYFGPGTRLTVT.

The CDR3 spells CSVTSTDTQYF. The DNA of the CDR3 is TGCAGCGTTACTAGCACAGATACGCAGTATTTT. The J gene is TRBJ2-3, the V gene TRBV29-1; D gene uncertain. The CDR3 length is 11 residues. Looked up from germline, CDR1 is SQVTM and CDR2 is ANQGSEA. V was trimmed by 5 bases and J by 0 bases, leaving 3 bases between them.

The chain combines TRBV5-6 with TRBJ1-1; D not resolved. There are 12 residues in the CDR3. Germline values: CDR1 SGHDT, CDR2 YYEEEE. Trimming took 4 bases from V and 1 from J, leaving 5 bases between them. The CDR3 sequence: CASSRGNTEAFF. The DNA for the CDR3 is TGTGCCAGCAGCCGAGGGAACACTGAAGCTTTCTTT.

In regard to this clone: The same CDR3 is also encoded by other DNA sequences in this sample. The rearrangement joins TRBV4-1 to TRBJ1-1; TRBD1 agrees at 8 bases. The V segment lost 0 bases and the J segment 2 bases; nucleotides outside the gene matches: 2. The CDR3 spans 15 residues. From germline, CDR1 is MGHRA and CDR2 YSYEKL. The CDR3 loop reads CASSQEQGGNTEAFF. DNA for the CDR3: TGCGCCAGCAGCCAAGAACAGGGGGGTAACACTGAAGCTTTCTTT.

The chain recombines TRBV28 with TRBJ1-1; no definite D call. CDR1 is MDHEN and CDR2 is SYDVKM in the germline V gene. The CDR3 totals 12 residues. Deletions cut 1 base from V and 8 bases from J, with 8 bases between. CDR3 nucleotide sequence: TGTGCCAGCAGTTTATTAGGGAGAGAAGCTTTCTTT. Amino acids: CASSLLGREAFF. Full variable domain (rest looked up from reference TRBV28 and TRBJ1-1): DVKVTQSSRYLVKRTGEKVFLECVQDMDHENMFWYRQDPGLGLRLIYFSYDVKMKEKGDIPEGYSVSREKKERFSLILESASTNQTSMYLCASSLLGREAFFGQGTRLTVV.

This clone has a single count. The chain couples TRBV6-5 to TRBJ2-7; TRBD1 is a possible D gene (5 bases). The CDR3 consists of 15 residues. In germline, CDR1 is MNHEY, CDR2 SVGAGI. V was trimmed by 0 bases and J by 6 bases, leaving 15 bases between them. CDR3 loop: CASSYSWTTGGEQYF. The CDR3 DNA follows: TGTGCCAGCAGTTACTCGTGGACAACTGGTGGCGAGCAGTACTTC.

The CDR3 coding sequence is TGCAGCGTTCCTCCAAACGGAGGCACTGAAGCTTTCTTT. Protein sequence: CSVPPNGGTEAFF. The gene calls are TRBV29-1 and TRBJ1-1; no definite D call. The CDR3 length is 13 residues. CDR1 and CDR2 (germline): SQVTM, ANQGSEA. V shed 5 bases and J shed 4 bases, with 14 bases lying between them.

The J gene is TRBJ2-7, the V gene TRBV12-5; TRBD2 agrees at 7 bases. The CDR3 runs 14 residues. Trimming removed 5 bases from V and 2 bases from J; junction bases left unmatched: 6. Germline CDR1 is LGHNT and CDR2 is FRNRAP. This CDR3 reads CASGPASGPYEQYF. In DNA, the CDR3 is TGTGCTAGTGGTCCTGCTAGCGGTCCCTACGAGCAGTACTTC.

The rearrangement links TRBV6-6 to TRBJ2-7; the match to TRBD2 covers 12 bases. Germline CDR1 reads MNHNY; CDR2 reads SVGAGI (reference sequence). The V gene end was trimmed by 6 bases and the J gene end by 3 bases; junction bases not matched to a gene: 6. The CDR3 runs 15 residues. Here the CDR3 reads CASRDRTSGVYEQYF. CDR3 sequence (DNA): TGTGCCAGCAGGGATCGGACTAGCGGGGTCTACGAGCAGTACTTC.

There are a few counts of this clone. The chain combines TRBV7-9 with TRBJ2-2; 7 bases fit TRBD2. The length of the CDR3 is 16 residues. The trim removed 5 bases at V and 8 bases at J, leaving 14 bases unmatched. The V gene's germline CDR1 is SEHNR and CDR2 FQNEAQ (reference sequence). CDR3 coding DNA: TGTGCCAGCAGCCGGCCCCCCGGGAGGCTCCGAGGGGAGCTGTTTTTT. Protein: CASSRPPGRLRGELFF.

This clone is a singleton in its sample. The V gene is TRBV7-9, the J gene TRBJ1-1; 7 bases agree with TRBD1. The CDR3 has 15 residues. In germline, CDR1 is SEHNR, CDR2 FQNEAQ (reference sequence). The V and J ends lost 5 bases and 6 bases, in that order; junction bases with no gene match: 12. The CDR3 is CASSQTGRGGSEAFF. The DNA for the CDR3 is TGTGCCAGCAGCCAGACAGGGCGAGGGGGGTCTGAAGCTTTCTTT.

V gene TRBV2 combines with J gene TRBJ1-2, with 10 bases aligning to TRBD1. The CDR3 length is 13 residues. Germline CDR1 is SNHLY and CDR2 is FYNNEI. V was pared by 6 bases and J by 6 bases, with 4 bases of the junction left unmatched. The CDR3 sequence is CASRTGGVNGYTF. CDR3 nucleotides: TGTGCCAGCAGGACAGGGGGCGTTAATGGCTACACCTTC.